A single sample gave rise to the 27 T cell receptor beta chains below, sequenced in a study of cytomegalovirus exposure and HLA in healthy donors. A multiplex PCR was run with 60 Vbeta primers and 13 Jbeta primers. Generated by immunoSEQ multiplex PCR, the TCRdb table keeps only in-frame clones and is missing some. The sample holds 120,000 to 150,000 clones, nearly 80% seen once. Input material: PBMCs. The receptor source for this set is a man aged 40-55 years in good health and CMV-seropositive.

This rearrangement joins TRBV27 to TRBJ2-4, with 10 bases matching TRBD1. The V and J ends lost 10 bases and 1 base, in that order; junction bases with no gene match: 7. Germline CDR1 is MNHEY and CDR2 is SMNVEV (reference sequence). CDR3 length equals 15 residues. The DNA for the CDR3 is TGTGCCACAGAAGACAGGGGGCTGGCCAAAAACATTCAGTACTTC. Its protein is CATEDRGLAKNIQYF.

The gene calls are TRBV6-6 and TRBJ1-1; possibly TRBD1 for D (5 bases). V was pared by 6 bases and J by 4 bases, with 15 bases between. CDR3 size: 14 residues. Germline values: CDR1 MNHNY, CDR2 SVGAGI (reference sequence). The CDR3 loop reads CASRNWGVGTEAFF. The CDR3, as DNA: TGTGCCAGCAGAAACTGGGGGGTAGGCACTGAAGCTTTCTTT.

V usage is TRBV28 and J usage is TRBJ1-5; no definite D call. From germline, CDR1 is MDHEN and CDR2 SYDVKM. The CDR3 is 19 amino acids. The germline V and J ends were trimmed by 4 bases and 0 bases, with 22 bases remaining between them. Here the CDR3 reads CASSSHAIRSHNSNQPQHF. For the CDR3, the DNA is TGTGCCAGCAGTTCCCACGCGATACGATCCCATAATAGCAATCAGCCCCAGCATTTT.

The V and J genes are TRBV27 and TRBJ2-1; 8 bases are a match to TRBD2. CDR1 is MNHEY and CDR2 is SMNVEV in the germline V gene (reference sequence). Unmatched junction bases numbered 8, after V lost 0 bases and J lost 10 bases. The length of the CDR3 is 15 residues. The chain's CDR3 is CASSLSTGGSGEQFF. The CDR3, as DNA: TGTGCCAGCAGTTTATCCACGGGAGGGTCGGGCGAGCAGTTCTTC.

This clone was recorded a few times. The chain has TRBV5-1 and TRBJ1-1; 12 nucleotides match TRBD1. CDR3 length: 17 amino acids. Losses at the gene ends were 0 bases for V and 0 bases for J; bases not matched to a gene: 3. Germline V lookup: CDR1 SGHRS, CDR2 YFSETQ. The CDR3 region has the DNA TGCGCCAGCAGCTTGGGTGGGACAGGGGGCTTGAACACTGAAGCTTTCTTT. Its translation is CASSLGGTGGLNTEAFF. Full variable domain (remainder filled in from reference TRBV5-1 and TRBJ1-1): KAGVTQTPRYLIKTRGQQVTLSCSPISGHRSVSWYQQTPGQGLQFLFEYFSETQRNKGNFPGRFSGRQFSNSRSEMNVSTLELGDSALYLCASSLGGTGGLNTEAFFGQGTRLTVV.

The chain's CDR3 is CASSSPGLAGAGDTQYF. DNA of the CDR3: TGTGCCAGCAGTTCCCCGGGACTAGCGGGAGCAGGAGATACGCAGTATTTT. The chain carries TRBV28 and TRBJ2-3, with TRBD2 identical over 14 bases. CDR3 length: 17 residues. Germline V CDR1 and CDR2: MDHEN, SYDVKM. V trimming: 4 bases; J trimming: 5 bases; junction bases outside the gene matches: 8.

The V call is TRBV19, the J call TRBJ2-2, with TRBD2 matching over 7 bases. Germline V gives CDR1 LNHDA, CDR2 SQIVND (reference sequence). CDR3 length: 16 residues. J gave up 7 bases and V 6 bases, and 14 bases lay outside the gene matches. The CDR3 region is CASSPPSGPGNGELFF. The DNA of the CDR3 is TGTGCCAGTAGCCCCCCTAGCGGACCCGGAAACGGGGAGCTGTTTTTT.

This clone was found once. The genes are TRBV5-1 and TRBJ2-2; D is undetermined. Germline V lookup: CDR1 SGHRS, CDR2 YFSETQ. This CDR3 has 15 amino acids. V was clipped by 4 bases and J by 1 base, with 11 bases between them. Written as DNA, the CDR3 is TGCGCCAGCAGCCAATTAGACAAGAACACCGGGGAGCTGTTTTTT. It yields the protein CASSQLDKNTGELFF.

The chain couples TRBV5-6 to TRBJ1-2; 7 nucleotides align to TRBD1. CDR1 and CDR2 from the germline V gene are SGHDT and YYEEEE. The V and J ends lost 0 bases and 1 base, in that order; junction bases with no gene match: 3. This CDR3 contains 15 residues. The CDR3 loop reads CASSLVQGGNYGYTF. The CDR3 DNA is TGTGCCAGCAGCTTGGTCCAGGGGGGTAACTATGGCTACACCTTC. Full variable domain (missing parts from reference TRBV5-6 and TRBJ1-2): DAGVTQSPTHLIKTRGQQVTLRCSPKSGHDTVSWYQQALGQGPQFIFQYYEEEERQRGNFPDRFSGHQFPNYSSELNVNALLLGDSALYLCASSLVQGGNYGYTFGSGTRLTVV.

This chain connects TRBV9 to TRBJ1-2; 7 nucleotides line up with TRBD1. With V trimmed by 0 bases and J by 7 bases, 3 bases remained unmatched. The CDR3 is 13 amino acids. CDR1 and CDR2 (germline): SGDLS, YYNGEE. The CDR3 DNA reads as TGTGCCAGCAGCGTAGACAGGGGTGGTGGCTACACCTTC. Translation gives CASSVDRGGGYTF.

The chain uses TRBV19 and TRBJ1-2; TRBD1 might be the D (6 bases). V dropped 3 bases and J dropped 8 bases, with 25 bases sitting between them. The CDR3 consists of 17 residues. Germline V gene data show CDR1 as LNHDA and CDR2 as SQIVND (reference sequence). The CDR3 coding sequence is TGTGCCAGTAGTATCGCCACCGCTCGGGACACTTGGTCGGGCTACACCTTC. Translating it yields CASSIATARDTWSGYTF.

This clone turned up a few times. The chain links TRBV6-5 to TRBJ1-2, with D unclear. V gave up 5 bases and J gave up 8 bases, with 15 bases separating them. Germline assignment: CDR1 MNHEY and CDR2 SVGAGI. The CDR3 spans 13 residues. The CDR3 coding sequence is TGTGCCAGCAGTGAAGTGGTACGCGGCGGCTACACCTTC. This encodes CASSEVVRGGYTF.

This chain connects TRBV10-3 to TRBJ1-2, with D possibly being TRBD1 (6 bases). Per the germline V gene, CDR1 is ENHRY and CDR2 is SYGVKD. The V end lost 5 bases, the J end lost 3 bases, and 19 bases lay between the germline ends. The CDR3 is made up of 16 amino acids. Written as DNA, the CDR3 is TGTGCCATCAGTCTACATACAGGGACGAGTGACTATGGCTACACCTTC. Translating gives CAISLHTGTSDYGYTF.

This clone was seen once. The chain has TRBV30 and TRBJ2-2; a possible D gene is TRBD2 (6 bases). The CDR3 runs to 14 residues. Trimming stripped 3 bases from V and 2 bases from J, with 10 bases between. The germline V gene encodes CDR1 GTSNPN and CDR2 SVGIG (reference sequence). CDR3 nucleotides: TGTGCCTGGAGAATTAGCGGTAACACCGGGGAGCTGTTTTTT. Its protein is CAWRISGNTGELFF.

The J gene is TRBJ1-4, the V gene TRBV28; TRBD1 aligns across 10 bases. The V segment lost 1 base and the J segment 7 bases; nucleotides outside the gene matches: 12. The CDR3 consists of 18 residues. CDR1 is MDHEN, CDR2 SYDVKM, per germline. The CDR3 sequence: CASSLFGTGVLVGEKLFF. The CDR3 DNA sequence: TGTGCCAGCAGTTTATTCGGGACAGGGGTCTTAGTAGGTGAAAAACTGTTTTTT.

This sequence joins TRBV9 and TRBJ2-5, with TRBD1 matching over 9 bases. Looked up from germline, CDR1 is SGDLS and CDR2 is YYNGEE. With V trimmed by 4 bases and J by 5 bases, 6 bases remained unmatched. This CDR3 spans 14 amino acids. DNA of the CDR3: TGTGCCAGCAGCCTCGGGACAGGGAGTGAGACCCAGTACTTC. Translating it yields CASSLGTGSETQYF.

The genes are TRBV30 and TRBJ2-1; 8 bases are shared with TRBD1. Germline V gene data show CDR1 as GTSNPN and CDR2 as SVGIG (reference sequence). After removal of 5 bases from V and 7 bases from J, the junction contained 7 bases not matched to a gene. CDR3 length: 13 residues. The CDR3 is CAWDRGGINEQFF. The DNA of the CDR3 is TGTGCCTGGGACAGGGGTGGAATAAATGAGCAGTTCTTC.

The chain is built from TRBV2 and TRBJ2-3, with 7 nucleotides matching TRBD2. Trimming removed 2 bases from V and 5 bases from J; junction bases left unmatched: 7. Germline assignment: CDR1 SNHLY and CDR2 FYNNEI. CDR3 length: 15 amino acids. The CDR3 loop reads CASSEYGGSGDTQYF. The DNA for the CDR3 is TGTGCCAGCAGTGAATACGGCGGGAGTGGAGATACGCAGTATTTT.

The chain links TRBV4-3 to TRBJ1-1; D not certain. The CDR3 totals 15 residues. Germline CDR1 LGHNA, CDR2 YSLEER. The germline V and J ends were trimmed by 0 bases and 1 base, with 9 bases remaining between them. CDR3 sequence: CASSQDSASNTEAFF. The CDR3 DNA follows: TGCGCCAGCAGCCAAGATAGCGCGTCGAACACTGAAGCTTTCTTT.

The chain combines TRBV11-2 with TRBJ2-7, with 10 nucleotides matching TRBD2. The CDR3 is 17 amino acids. CDR1 and CDR2 (germline): SGHAT, FQNNGV. With V trimmed by 4 bases and J by 3 bases, 12 bases remained unmatched. The CDR3 protein is CASSWLEGLAGDYEQYF. For the CDR3, the DNA is TGTGCCAGCAGCTGGTTGGAGGGGCTAGCGGGAGACTACGAGCAGTACTTC.

This chain joins TRBV6-5 and TRBJ2-5, with D perhaps TRBD1 (6 bases). Germline lookup yields CDR1 MNHEY and CDR2 SVGAGI. Trimming shortened V by 6 bases and J by 5 bases, and 13 bases separated the two germline ends. The CDR3 runs to 13 residues. CDR3 sequence reads: CASSRKGEETQYF. CDR3 DNA sequence: TGTGCCAGCAGCCGGAAGGGGGAGGAGACCCAGTACTTC.

V and J are TRBV19 and TRBJ1-1; TRBD1 matches at 7 bases. V gave up 5 bases and J gave up 7 bases; unmatched junction bases: 7. Germline CDR1 LNHDA, CDR2 SQIVND (reference sequence). The CDR3 totals 13 residues. The CDR3 reads CASSPGAGGEAFF. The CDR3 DNA sequence: TGTGCCAGTAGTCCTGGGGCAGGGGGTGAAGCTTTCTTT.

The chain employs TRBV30 and TRBJ2-7, with D possibly being TRBD2 (7 bases). Trimming stripped 3 bases from V and 3 bases from J, with 21 bases between. This CDR3 has 16 residues. Germline CDR1 is GTSNPN and CDR2 is SVGIG (reference sequence). The CDR3 DNA follows: TGTGCCTGGAGGCGCGGCGGGGGAGGGGGACTCTACGAGCAGTACTTC. It codes for CAWRRGGGGGLYEQYF.

The chain links TRBV27 to TRBJ2-3; maybe TRBD2 (5 bases). Trimming shortened V by 3 bases and J by 3 bases, and 13 bases separated the two germline ends. Looked up from germline, CDR1 is MNHEY and CDR2 is SMNVEV (reference sequence). The CDR3 length is 15 residues. The CDR3 loop reads CASSFQRTQTDTQYF. The CDR3 DNA reads TGTGCCAGCAGTTTCCAAAGGACTCAGACAGATACGCAGTATTTT.

The chain uses TRBV6-5 and TRBJ1-5; the D gene is possibly TRBD1 (5 bases). CDR3 length: 14 amino acids. V was shortened by 6 bases and J by 1 base, with 10 bases between the two germline ends. Germline lookup yields CDR1 MNHEY and CDR2 SVGAGI. CDR3 region: CASRGRTSNQPQHF. The CDR3 DNA follows: TGTGCCAGCAGGGGGCGTACGAGCAATCAGCCCCAGCATTTT.

A note on this clone: One junction end disagrees with the germline gene, perhaps due to a read error. Other DNA variants within this sample encode the same CDR3. The chain has TRBV13 and TRBJ1-1, with unresolved D. The CDR3 totals 15 residues. Looked up from germline, CDR1 is PRHDT and CDR2 is FYEKMQ (reference sequence). CDR3 sequence reads: CVSSLLTSLNTEAFF. As DNA, the CDR3 is TGTGTCAGCAGCTTATTGACATCTTTGAACACTGAAGCTTTCTTT.

The genes are TRBV4-1 and TRBJ1-4, with TRBD1 as a possible D gene (6 bases). There are 14 residues in the CDR3. The V gene's germline CDR1 is MGHRA and CDR2 YSYEKL. V shed 7 bases and J shed 2 bases, with 11 bases lying between them. CDR3 nucleotide sequence: TGCGCCAGCACAGGGGTTACCACTAATGAAAAACTGTTTTTT. It yields the protein CASTGVTTNEKLFF.